Listed here are 28 T cell receptor beta chains from one sample, sequenced in a study of blood T cells in healthy people across ages. A second PCR, run for roughly 7 to 12 cycles, used a sample-barcoded 5' primer plus a J-beta primer mix. TCRdb processed the 5' RACE reads anew with MiXCR; each CDR3 protein has one entry. The sample has around 1,000,000 distinct CDR3 sequences, roughly 24% seen once; the top ten hold around 0.7%. These same data were also listed under a study on T cells of mothers and their children.

The sample consisted of blood. The receptor source for this set is a girl aged 2-10 years in good health.

The chain is built from TRBV20-1 and TRBJ2-2, with D possibly matching TRBD1 (6 bases). Germline V lookup: CDR1 DFQATT, CDR2 SNEGSKA (reference sequence). The CDR3 has 13 amino acids. V was pared by 2 bases and J by 7 bases, with 11 bases between. CDR3 amino acids: CSARSPGDGELFF. Written as DNA, the CDR3 is TGCAGTGCTAGATCCCCAGGGGACGGGGAGCTGTTTTTT.

This clonotype was seen a few times. This chain connects TRBV9 to TRBJ2-4; D is perhaps TRBD1 (5 bases). V was pared by 7 bases and J by 3 bases, with 14 bases between. Germline V gene lookup returns CDR1 SGDLS and CDR2 YYNGEE. The length of the CDR3 is 14 residues. CDR3 protein: CASSRQTDKNIQYF. The CDR3 bases are TGTGCCAGCTCGAGACAGACGGACAAAAACATTCAGTACTTC.

This chain links TRBV20-1 with TRBJ1-4; D is unclear. The length of the CDR3 is 14 residues. CDR1 and CDR2 (germline): DFQATT, SNEGSKA (reference sequence). Trimming left V 8 bases short and J 7 bases short, with 20 bases between. This CDR3 is CSPSSGFSGEKLFF. CDR3 DNA: TGCAGTCCGAGTTCGGGATTTTCCGGTGAAAAACTGTTTTTT.

The chain uses TRBV12-3 or TRBV12-4 and TRBJ2-2, with D hard to call. This CDR3 has 15 amino acids. Trimming left V 8 bases short and J 2 bases short, with 15 bases between. CDR3 DNA sequence: TGTGCCAGCCTCCCCCACGGCAGTAACACCGGGGAGCTGTTTTTT. It specifies CASLPHGSNTGELFF.

V is TRBV6-5 and J is TRBJ2-1; D not certain. The CDR3 extends over 12 amino acids. Germline-derived CDR1 and CDR2 are MNHEY and SVGAGI. The V end lost 6 bases, the J end lost 7 bases, and 10 bases lay between the germline ends. The CDR3 is CASSLSENEQFF. In nucleotides, the CDR3 is TGTGCCAGCAGCCTCTCTGAGAATGAGCAGTTCTTC.

V usage is TRBV7-8 and J usage is TRBJ2-2; 8 bases align to TRBD2. With 3 bases clipped from V and 4 bases from J, the junction kept 4 bases outside the gene matches. Germline CDR1 is SGHVS and CDR2 is FQNEAQ. The CDR3 runs 15 residues. CDR3 coding DNA: TGTGCCAGCAGCTTTGTAGCGGGGACCACCGGGGAGCTGTTTTTT. It translates to CASSFVAGTTGELFF.

This clonotype has just a few counts. The chain links TRBV29-1 to TRBJ2-5; D is possibly TRBD1 or TRBD2 (5 bases each). The CDR3 consists of 16 residues. Trimming removed 4 bases at V and 0 bases at J, with 18 bases between. Germline CDR1 is SQVTM and CDR2 is ANQGSEA. CDR3 DNA sequence: TGCAGCGTTGGGGGCCGACACCGAGGGGACCAAGAGACCCAGTACTTC. Its translation: CSVGGRHRGDQETQYF.

Concerning this clonotype: Because the CDR3 is missing its conserved closing phenylalanine or tryptophan, this is likely a read error. This chain joins TRBV27 and TRBJ1-2; D is uncertain. The ends were cut back, 0 bases at V and 5 bases at J, with 10 bases in the middle. The length of the CDR3 is 14 residues. Germline V gene data show CDR1 as MNHEY and CDR2 as SMNVEV (reference sequence). The CDR3 DNA reads TGTGCCAGCAGTTTATCGCCTCCGGGGTATGGCTACACCATC. Protein: CASSLSPPGYGYTI.

This clonotype was observed a handful of times. V usage is TRBV7-9 and J usage is TRBJ1-1; perhaps TRBD1 as D (5 bases). Looked up from germline, CDR1 is SEHNR and CDR2 is FQNEAQ (reference sequence). V was cut by 1 base and J by 3 bases, with 15 bases left in between. The CDR3 covers 16 residues. The CDR3 DNA reads TGTGCCAGCAGCTTAGGGAGTGCCTCGGGGGACACTGAAGCTTTCTTT. It yields the protein CASSLGSASGDTEAFF.

The gene calls are TRBV12-3 or TRBV12-4 and TRBJ2-5; 9 nucleotides agree with TRBD1. This CDR3 has 17 residues. Trimming at V came to 4 bases and at J to 5 bases, leaving 14 bases not matched to a gene. CDR3 nucleotide sequence: TGTGCCAGCAGTTACCCGGTCGGGACAGGGCATGACGAGACCCAGTACTTC. As protein: CASSYPVGTGHDETQYF.

This clonotype came up a few times. The rearrangement joins TRBV7-2 to TRBJ2-1; either TRBD1 or TRBD2 may fit D (5 bases each). Germline-derived CDR1 and CDR2 are SGHTA and FQGNSA. The CDR3 totals 15 residues. V was cut by 1 base and J by 4 bases, with 11 bases left in between. In nucleotides, the CDR3 is TGTGCCAGCAGCTTAGACGAGGGGTTTTACAATGAGCAGTTCTTC. This codes for CASSLDEGFYNEQFF.

V and J are TRBV27 and TRBJ1-1; D is uncertain. The germline V and J ends were trimmed by 3 bases and 4 bases, with 15 bases remaining between them. Germline V gene data show CDR1 as MNHEY and CDR2 as SMNVEV (reference sequence). The CDR3 totals 15 residues. The CDR3 is CASSFSSKLITEAFF. The CDR3 DNA reads TGTGCCAGCAGTTTTTCGTCGAAGCTCATCACTGAAGCTTTCTTT.

The chain recombines TRBV29-1 with TRBJ2-2, with D possibly TRBD1 on 5 matching bases. Germline CDR1 and CDR2: SQVTM and ANQGSEA. The CDR3 loop spans 15 amino acids. V was cut by 4 bases and J by 1 base, with 13 bases left in between. The chain's CDR3 is CSVVDPTGNTGELFF. The CDR3 DNA sequence: TGCAGCGTTGTTGACCCAACAGGGAACACCGGGGAGCTGTTTTTT.

V is TRBV5-1 and J is TRBJ1-1; D is possibly TRBD1 (6 bases). V lost 4 bases, J lost 7 bases, and 17 bases lay in between. The CDR3 runs 14 residues. The germline gives CDR1 SGHRS, CDR2 YFSETQ. CDR3 sequence: CASSMLQGDGEAFF. DNA of the CDR3: TGCGCCAGCAGCATGTTACAGGGTGATGGTGAAGCTTTCTTT.

J is TRBJ1-4 and V is TRBV6-6, with 9 bases lining up with TRBD1. V lost 2 bases and J lost 7; bases outside the gene matches: 2. Germline lookup yields CDR1 MNHNY and CDR2 SVGAGI (reference sequence). The CDR3 covers 14 residues. This CDR3 is CASSYIQGAEKLFF. The CDR3 DNA sequence: TGTGCCAGCAGTTACATACAGGGGGCTGAAAAACTGTTTTTT.

This clonotype was picked up a small number of times. A clone one base away is much larger, so this may be a read error. This chain connects TRBV5-1 to TRBJ2-7; D not resolved. Germline CDR1 reads SGHRS; CDR2 reads YFSETQ. The CDR3 has 15 residues. V lost 5 bases, J lost 3 bases, and 18 bases lay in between. The CDR3 region is CASSLGSDGFYEQYF. The CDR3 DNA reads as TGCGCCAGCAGTCTTGGATCGGACGGATTCTACGAGCAGTACTTC.

The V and J genes are TRBV3-1 and TRBJ2-7; 8 nucleotides align to TRBD1. V was clipped by 8 bases and J by 5 bases; unmatched bases: 5. Germline CDR1 is LGHDT and CDR2 is YNNKEL (reference sequence). CDR3 length equals 12 residues. The CDR3 sequence: CASGAGGHEQYF. In DNA form, the CDR3 reads TGTGCCAGCGGGGCAGGGGGCCACGAGCAGTACTTC.

The genes are TRBV23-1 and TRBJ2-6; D gene unclear. TRBV23-1 is reported as an ORF; its role is uncertain. V was trimmed by 2 bases and J by 4 bases, leaving 6 bases between them. The CDR3 totals 14 residues. The CDR3 here is CASSQRLGANVLTF. The CDR3 DNA is TGCGCCAGCAGTCAACGCCTGGGGGCCAACGTCCTGACTTTC.

This clonotype was seen more than once but under ten times. The chain carries TRBV7-9 and TRBJ1-2, with D perhaps TRBD1 (5 bases). The CDR3 is made up of 12 amino acids. From germline, CDR1 is SEHNR and CDR2 FQNEAQ (reference sequence). V was shortened by 1 base and J by 12 bases, with 12 bases between the two germline ends. The CDR3 spells CASSLGAGPNTF. CDR3 DNA sequence: TGTGCCAGCAGCTTAGGAGCGGGGCCCAACACCTTC.

In its sample, this clonotype was seen a few times. The rearrangement joins TRBV29-1 to TRBJ2-3; D remains ambiguous. CDR3 length: 13 amino acids. Germline CDR1 is SQVTM and CDR2 is ANQGSEA. V dropped 6 bases and J dropped 2 bases, with 12 bases sitting between them. Here the CDR3 DNA reads TGCAGCGTCCAAGGACGACTCACAGATACGCAGTATTTT. This encodes CSVQGRLTDTQYF.

A few counts support this clonotype. The gene calls are TRBV7-9 and TRBJ2-3; D unresolved. The germline CDR1 and CDR2 sequences are SEHNR and FQNEAQ (reference sequence). This CDR3 contains 13 residues. Trimming shortened V by 6 bases and J by 1 base, and 8 bases separated the two germline ends. The CDR3 DNA is TGTGCCAGCAGGTGGACGGGCACAGATACGCAGTATTTT. It specifies CASRWTGTDTQYF.

This clonotype was counted between two and nine times. The chain combines TRBV28 with TRBJ2-7; no reliable D call. Per germline, CDR1 MDHEN and CDR2 SYDVKM. V was pared by 5 bases and J by 5 bases, with 10 bases between. This CDR3 has 12 amino acids. The CDR3 coding sequence is TGTGCCAGCAGTGCCGCGGTCGACGAGCAGTACTTC. Its translation is CASSAAVDEQYF.

This chain connects TRBV5-1 to TRBJ2-1; D uncertain. CDR3 length: 15 amino acids. The V end was cut by 0 bases, the J end by 4 bases, with 11 bases between. CDR1 is SGHRS, CDR2 YFSETQ, per germline. The CDR3 sequence is CASSLGSDPYNEQFF. The CDR3 bases are TGCGCCAGCAGCTTGGGGTCGGACCCTTACAATGAGCAGTTCTTC.

This clonotype has a handful of counts. One junction end disagrees with the germline gene, perhaps due to a read error. V usage is TRBV11-2 and J usage is TRBJ2-1; D not certain. The CDR3 is made up of 16 amino acids. Per the germline V gene, CDR1 is SGHAT and CDR2 is FQNNGV. CDR3 loop: CASSLDPVSSCNEQFF. The CDR3 region has the DNA TGTGCCAGCAGCTTAGACCCAGTGAGCTCCTGCAATGAGCAGTTCTTC. Together with reference TRBV11-2 and TRBJ2-1, the CDR3 gives the full variable domain: EAGVAQSPRYKIIEKRQSVAFWCNPISGHATLYWYQQILGQGPKLLIQFQNNGVVDDSQLPKDRFSAERLKGVDSTLKIQPAKLEDSAVYLCASSLDPVSSCNEQFFGPGTRLTVL.

This chain uses TRBV7-3 with TRBJ2-2, with D perhaps matching TRBD2 (5 bases). V was shortened by 0 bases and J by 0 bases, with 11 bases between the two germline ends. This CDR3 spans 17 amino acids. CDR1 is SGHTA, CDR2 FQGTGA, per germline. The CDR3 region is CASSLTSGNANTGELFF. In DNA form, the CDR3 reads TGTGCCAGCAGCTTAACCTCCGGGAACGCGAACACCGGGGAGCTGTTTTTT.

The chain combines TRBV3-1 with TRBJ2-2, with D perhaps matching TRBD2 (6 bases). Germline V gene data show CDR1 as LGHDT and CDR2 as YNNKEL (reference sequence). Trimming took 4 bases from V and 2 from J, leaving 20 bases between them. This CDR3 comprises 18 residues. Here the CDR3 DNA reads TGTGCCAGCAGCCCCACCGAGCGGCTAGCGACCAACACCGGGGAGCTGTTTTTT. As protein: CASSPTERLATNTGELFF.

This rearrangement joins TRBV18 to TRBJ2-1; D possibly corresponds to TRBD1 (6 bases). The CDR3 runs to 13 residues. V lost 3 bases, J lost 6 bases, and 9 bases lay in between. CDR1 and CDR2 (germline): KGHSH, LQKENI. The CDR3 DNA reads TGTGCCAGCTCACCCGGGACACGCAATGAGCAGTTCTTC. Translated: CASSPGTRNEQFF. The full variable domain, with the rest looked up from reference TRBV18 and TRBJ2-1, is NAGVMQNPRHLVRRRGQEARLRCSPMKGHSHVYWYRQLPEEGLKFMVYLQKENIIDESGMPKERFSAEFPKEGPSILRIQQVVRGDSAAYFCASSPGTRNEQFFGPGTRLTVL.

J is TRBJ1-4 and V is TRBV7-9; D may be TRBD1 (5 bases). Germline values: CDR1 SEHNR, CDR2 FQNEAQ (reference sequence). The CDR3 is made up of 15 amino acids. V dropped 2 bases and J dropped 5 bases, with 12 bases sitting between them. The CDR3 reads CASSLSTEGNEKLFF. CDR3 bases: TGTGCCAGCAGCTTATCGACAGAAGGAAATGAAAAACTGTTTTTT.